What follows is one T cell receptor (beta chain) and its context. Its antigen is currently unknown. The sample is drawn from a study of cytomegalovirus exposure and HLA in healthy donors. As for the study in general: The 110 or so validation repertoires, a later analysis reported, used the same platform as the 666 first-cohort repertoires.

Whole-study findings and limits: Under in vitro conditions, three CMV-associated chains were confirmed as specific for CMV antigens. In the roughly 110 validation repertoires, about 94% of cluster scores exceeded 0, per a later analysis.

Trimming cost V 3 bases and J 6 bases, with 18 bases left between them. The CDR3 covers 15 residues. Per the germline V gene, CDR1 is SGHTA and CDR2 is FQGNSA. Among the 120 or so subjects of the validation cohort, separate from the approximately 660-subject first cohort, were the donors. The data were produced by immunoSEQ multiplex PCR, yet TCRdb's version contains in-frame clones alone and is incomplete. Among 150,000 to 200,000 clones listed, approximately 84% were seen once. This clonotype was obtained from a young man in good health and CMV-seropositive. V usage is TRBV7-2 and J usage is TRBJ2-7; tentatively, D is TRBD2 (6 bases). The sequenced sample was PBMCs. The CDR3 DNA follows: TGTGCCAGCAGCTTGGACCCGGGACTGGTAATCGAGCAGTACTTC. It encodes CASSLDPGLVIEQYF.